The entry that follows covers one T cell receptor (beta chain) sequence. The V gene's germline CDR1 is SGHNT and CDR2 YYREEE (reference sequence). This CDR3 comprises 15 residues. V shed 4 bases and J shed 0 bases, with 8 bases lying between them. These data come from a study of blood T cell repertoires in COVID-19. Study information: The samples span acute and convalescent COVID-19 from the United States, Italy and Spain. Sample material is recorded as cDNA or gDNA derived from T cells, B-cell-depleted T cells, or PBMCs.

Individuals aged about 18 to 100 years were recruited from 24 US areas. Original analysis: Amplification of reference gene primers provided the estimated nucleated cell counts. Method: immunoSEQ multiplex PCR; TCRdb's copy keeps in-frame clones and lacks some. V, J and clone size are those of that table, while D and trimming were read from the DNA. This sample yields 150,000 to 190,000 clones, of which approximately 79% are seen a single time; around 7.1% belongs to the top ten. This TCR came from a man aged 50 to 60 who had recovered from COVID-19. Sample: PBMCs or T cells enriched from blood (not recorded which). The rearrangement joins TRBV5-4 to TRBJ2-6; no clear D gene. In DNA, the CDR3 is TGTGCCAGCAGCCTACCGGGCTCTGGGGCCAACGTCCTGACTTTC. This sequence encodes CASSLPGSGANVLTF.